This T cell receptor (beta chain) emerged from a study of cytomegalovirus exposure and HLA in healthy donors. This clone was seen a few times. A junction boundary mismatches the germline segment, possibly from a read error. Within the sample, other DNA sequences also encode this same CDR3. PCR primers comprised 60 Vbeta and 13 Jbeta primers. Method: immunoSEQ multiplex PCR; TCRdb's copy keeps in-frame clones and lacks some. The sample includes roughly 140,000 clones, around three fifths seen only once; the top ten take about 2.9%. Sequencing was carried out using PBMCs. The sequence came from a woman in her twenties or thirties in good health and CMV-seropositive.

CDR3 region: CAISPQGITYNSPLHF. The CDR3, as DNA: TGTGCCATCAGTCCGCAGGGGATTACGTATAATTCCCCCCTCCACTTT. The chain uses TRBV10-3 and TRBJ1-6, with D perhaps TRBD1 (6 bases). The CDR3 totals 16 residues. CDR1 is ENHRY, CDR2 SYGVKD, per germline.